The 30 T cell receptor beta chains presented below share a single source sample, sequenced in a study of blood T cell repertoires in COVID-19. Using immunoSEQ multiplex PCR, the repertoire was profiled, and TCRdb retains in-frame clones only, with some absent. Of some 160,000 clones detected, 70% to 85% appear once; the ten largest clones hold 15% to 20%. The sequencing sample was made of PBMCs or T cells enriched from blood (not recorded which). These receptors were taken from a woman aged 70-85 years in a cohort exposed to, infected with or recovered from COVID-19 (not recorded which).

The genes are TRBV5-6 and TRBJ1-2; 8 bases map to TRBD1. Germline V gene data show CDR1 as SGHDT and CDR2 as YYEEEE. V trimming: 4 bases; J trimming: 2 bases; junction bases outside the gene matches: 10. This CDR3 contains 16 residues. CDR3 residues: CASSPDPGQVNYGYTF. The DNA for the CDR3 is TGTGCCAGCAGCCCTGACCCGGGACAGGTGAACTATGGCTACACCTTC. Full variable domain (outside the CDR3, taken from reference TRBV5-6 and TRBJ1-2): DAGVTQSPTHLIKTRGQQVTLRCSPKSGHDTVSWYQQALGQGPQFIFQYYEEEERQRGNFPDRFSGHQFPNYSSELNVNALLLGDSALYLCASSPDPGQVNYGYTFGSGTRLTVV.

This clone has a handful of counts. The J gene is TRBJ1-6, the V gene TRBV18, with no clear D. Per germline, CDR1 KGHSH and CDR2 LQKENI. This CDR3 spans 16 amino acids. The V and J ends lost 2 bases and 5 bases respectively, with 13 bases between them. DNA for the CDR3: TGTGCCAGCTCACCATCCGTGGCGGGGAATAATTCACCCCTCCACTTT. Its translation: CASSPSVAGNNSPLHF.

The chain combines TRBV28 with TRBJ2-3; no reliable D call. Germline V gene data show CDR1 as MDHEN and CDR2 as SYDVKM. The CDR3 runs to 16 residues. Trimming took off 6 bases at V and 1 base at J, with 17 bases between the two ends. The CDR3 nucleotides read TGTGCCAGCAGATCCCCGTGGGCGTCCGGCACAGATACGCAGTATTTT. Amino acids: CASRSPWASGTDTQYF.

The chain combines TRBV5-1 with TRBJ1-4, with TRBD1 matching 7 bases. Germline lookup yields CDR1 SGHRS and CDR2 YFSETQ. V lost 3 bases and J lost 6; bases outside the gene matches: 8. The CDR3 loop spans 15 amino acids. CDR3 loop: CASSSSQGGYEKLFF. As DNA, the CDR3 is TGCGCCAGCAGCTCCTCGCAAGGGGGCTATGAAAAACTGTTTTTT.

The chain couples TRBV6-5 to TRBJ1-4, with D maybe TRBD1 (6 bases). Germline V gives CDR1 MNHEY, CDR2 SVGAGI. V lost 4 bases to trimming and J lost 8 bases, with 11 bases between them. The CDR3 has 13 amino acids. The DNA of the CDR3 is TGTGCCAGCAGTTCCGACAGGTGGGAAAAACTGTTTTTT. Its translation: CASSSDRWEKLFF.

The V call is TRBV6-5, the J call TRBJ2-3; 10 bases are a match to TRBD2. V shed 5 bases, J shed 1 base, and the junction held 3 bases outside the gene matches. CDR3 length: 15 amino acids. Germline values: CDR1 MNHEY, CDR2 SVGAGI. The CDR3 sequence: CASSTLAGRTDTQYF. The CDR3 nucleotides are TGTGCCAGCAGTACACTAGCGGGACGCACAGATACGCAGTATTTT.

The chain has TRBV6-1 and TRBJ2-3; the D gene is possibly TRBD2 (5 bases). Trimming cost V 2 bases and J 6 bases, with 6 bases left between them. The CDR3 spans 12 residues. CDR1 and CDR2 from the germline V gene are MNHNS and SASEGT. The CDR3 protein is CASSERRDTQYF. In DNA form, the CDR3 reads TGTGCCAGCAGTGAACGGAGGGATACGCAGTATTTT.

This chain connects TRBV5-1 to TRBJ2-1; TRBD1 might be the D (5 bases). The CDR3 is 12 residues long. Germline CDR1 and CDR2: SGHRS and YFSETQ. V lost 1 base and J 10 bases, leaving 9 bases between the germline ends. The CDR3 region is CASSLPQVEQFF. DNA of the CDR3: TGCGCCAGCAGCTTGCCACAGGTGGAGCAGTTCTTC.

The rearrangement uses TRBV29-1 and TRBJ2-1; D is undetermined. Germline assignment: CDR1 SQVTM and CDR2 ANQGSEA. V was clipped by 1 base and J by 0 bases, with 10 bases between them. This CDR3 has 15 amino acids. This chain's CDR3 is CSVEGATSSYNEQFF. DNA of the CDR3: TGCAGCGTTGAAGGGGCGACGAGCTCCTACAATGAGCAGTTCTTC.

V is TRBV3-1 (or the pseudogene TRBV3-2) and J is TRBJ2-3, with 10 bases matching TRBD2. The V gene's germline CDR1 is LGHDT and CDR2 YNNKEL (reference sequence). The CDR3 spans 17 residues. Trimming at V came to 4 bases and at J to 0 bases, leaving 7 bases not matched to a gene. The DNA of the CDR3 is TGTGCCAGCAGCCCTCGACTAGCGGGTGGTAGCACAGATACGCAGTATTTT. It yields the protein CASSPRLAGGSTDTQYF.

This rearrangement joins TRBV28 to TRBJ1-1; 7 nucleotides align to TRBD1. Germline CDR1 reads MDHEN; CDR2 reads SYDVKM. The CDR3 sequence is 14 residues long. Losses at the gene ends were 7 bases for V and 5 bases for J; bases not matched to a gene: 10. Here the CDR3 DNA reads TGTGCCAGCAACATACAGGGGCGAAGGACTGAAGCTTTCTTT. Protein sequence: CASNIQGRRTEAFF. The full variable domain, its missing parts supplied by reference TRBV28 and TRBJ1-1, is DVKVTQSSRYLVKRTGEKVFLECVQDMDHENMFWYRQDPGLGLRLIYFSYDVKMKEKGDIPEGYSVSREKKERFSLILESASTNQTSMYLCASNIQGRRTEAFFGQGTRLTVV.

The chain recombines TRBV7-3 with TRBJ2-3, with D maybe TRBD1 (8 bases). Trimming removed 4 bases from V and 2 bases from J, with 13 bases in between. In germline, CDR1 is SGHTA, CDR2 FQGTGA. This CDR3 is built from 15 residues. CDR3 sequence reads: CASSSDRDYTDTQYF. The CDR3 nucleotides are TGTGCCAGCAGCTCGGACAGGGACTACACAGATACGCAGTATTTT.

This clone was counted a few times. The rearrangement uses TRBV19 and TRBJ1-1; 9 bases match TRBD1. The germline CDR1 and CDR2 sequences are LNHDA and SQIVND (reference sequence). CDR3 length: 14 residues. With 4 bases clipped from V and 1 base from J, the junction kept 1 base outside the gene matches. The CDR3 DNA reads TGTGCCAGTAGTAGGGGACAGGGGAACACTGAAGCTTTCTTT. It is translated as CASSRGQGNTEAFF. Using reference TRBV19 and TRBJ1-1 for the parts outside the CDR3, the full variable domain is DGGITQSPKYLFRKEGQNVTLSCEQNLNHDAMYWYRQDPGQGLRLIYYSQIVNDFQKGDIAEGYSVSREKKESFPLTVTSAQKNPTAFYLCASSRGQGNTEAFFGQGTRLTVV.

The rearrangement joins TRBV30 to TRBJ1-5; D remains ambiguous. Germline CDR1 is GTSNPN and CDR2 is SVGIG (reference sequence). This CDR3 has 15 residues. With 0 bases removed from V and 3 bases from J, the gap between germline ends came to 12 bases. CDR3 coding DNA: TGTGCCTGGAGTGTACCGGGTATACACAATCAGCCCCAGCATTTT. This gives the protein CAWSVPGIHNQPQHF.

This clone was seen a few times. The rearrangement uses TRBV9 and TRBJ1-6; D is perhaps TRBD1 (6 bases). CDR3 length: 15 residues. Germline V gives CDR1 SGDLS, CDR2 YYNGEE. V lost 0 bases and J 5 bases, leaving 9 bases between the germline ends. The CDR3 bases are TGTGCCAGCAGCGTAGAAGACAGGCATAATTCACCCCTCCACTTT. Its protein is CASSVEDRHNSPLHF.

The V call is TRBV4-2, the J call TRBJ2-2; 9 positions match TRBD2. J was trimmed by 7 bases and V by 3 bases; bases with no gene match: 12. Germline loops: CDR1 LGHNA, CDR2 YNFKEQ. The CDR3 loop spans 17 amino acids. In DNA, the CDR3 is TGTGCCAGCAGCCAGCCCCTTGCGGGAGGGCCGGACGGGGAGCTGTTTTTT. It encodes CASSQPLAGGPDGELFF.

V and J are TRBV7-3 and TRBJ2-1, with 9 bases matching TRBD2. The CDR3 spans 15 residues. The germline gives CDR1 SGHTA, CDR2 FQGTGA. J gave up 4 bases and V 5 bases, and 6 bases lay outside the gene matches. CDR3 DNA sequence: TGTGCCAGCAGCCCGACTAGCGGACAATACAATGAGCAGTTCTTC. Translated, it gives CASSPTSGQYNEQFF.

V and J are TRBV19 and TRBJ2-1, with TRBD2 identical over 10 bases. The J segment lost 10 bases and the V segment lost 7 bases, leaving 13 bases of the junction unmatched. The CDR3 covers 15 residues. Germline V gene lookup returns CDR1 LNHDA and CDR2 SQIVND (reference sequence). The CDR3 DNA is TGTGCCAGTAACTTGGGCCTAGCGGGAGCAGGCGAGCAGTTCTTC. It specifies CASNLGLAGAGEQFF.

This clone was counted a few times. This rearrangement joins TRBV19 to TRBJ2-7; the D gene is possibly TRBD1 (7 bases). In germline, CDR1 is LNHDA, CDR2 SQIVND (reference sequence). The CDR3 has 15 amino acids. Trimming took off 5 bases at V and 2 bases at J, with 16 bases between the two ends. The CDR3 sequence: CASSGGGTATYEQYF. As DNA, the CDR3 is TGTGCCAGTAGTGGGGGCGGGACAGCTACCTACGAGCAGTACTTC.

The chain employs TRBV27 and TRBJ1-2; tentative D call: TRBD1 (5 bases). Germline lookup yields CDR1 MNHEY and CDR2 SMNVEV (reference sequence). The CDR3 consists of 15 residues. The germline V and J ends were trimmed by 8 bases and 3 bases, with 19 bases remaining between them. CDR3 residues: CASGTQRAGDYGYTF. CDR3 in DNA: TGTGCCAGCGGGACTCAAAGGGCAGGAGACTATGGCTACACCTTC.

The genes are TRBV5-1 and TRBJ2-7; weak D call: TRBD1 (6 bases). V lost 4 bases and J lost 0, with 14 bases in between. Germline CDR1 and CDR2: SGHRS and YFSETQ. This CDR3 is 15 amino acids long. In DNA, the CDR3 is TGCGCCAGCAGCCAAGGGGGTTCAGGCTCCTACGAGCAGTACTTC. This gives the protein CASSQGGSGSYEQYF.

This chain links TRBV3-1 (or the pseudogene TRBV3-2) with TRBJ2-2; 10 positions agree with TRBD2. Germline CDR1 reads LGHDT; CDR2 reads YNNKEL (reference sequence). Trimming at V came to 3 bases and at J to 6 bases, leaving 7 bases not matched to a gene. CDR3 length: 16 amino acids. In DNA form, the CDR3 reads TGTGCCAGCAGCCATTCCTCCAGCGGGAGGGCCGGGGAGCTGTTTTTT. Translating gives CASSHSSSGRAGELFF.

The chain is built from TRBV2 and TRBJ2-3; D possibly corresponds to TRBD1 (9 bases). The CDR3 totals 15 residues. CDR1 and CDR2 from the germline V gene are SNHLY and FYNNEI. Deletions cut 11 bases from V and 1 base from J, with 19 bases between. As DNA, the CDR3 is TGTGCCCGGGGGGGTCGGGACAGGGGCACAGATACGCAGTATTTT. Amino acid sequence: CARGGRDRGTDTQYF.

A single count supports this clone. Here the CDR3 reads CSVEDWGLAGEQYF. The CDR3 bases are TGCAGCGTTGAAGATTGGGGACTAGCCGGCGAGCAGTACTTC. The chain combines TRBV29-1 with TRBJ2-7; 9 bases match TRBD2. V lost 0 bases to trimming and J lost 6 bases; unmatched junction nucleotides: 6. Germline-derived CDR1 and CDR2 are SQVTM and ANQGSEA. There are 14 residues in the CDR3.

The CDR3 protein is CASSLTGSDTEAFF. The CDR3 coding sequence is TGTGCCAGCAGCCTGACAGGATCTGACACTGAAGCTTTCTTT. The V call is TRBV5-4, the J call TRBJ1-1; D is possibly TRBD1 (6 bases). From germline, CDR1 is SGHNT and CDR2 YYREEE (reference sequence). Trimming removed 4 bases from V and 3 bases from J, with 13 bases in between. This CDR3 is 14 amino acids long. The variable domain in full, completed from reference TRBV5-4 and TRBJ1-1, reads ETGVTQSPTHLIKTRGQQVTLRCSSQSGHNTVSWYQQALGQGPQFIFQYYREEENGRGNFPPRFSGLQFPNYSSELNVNALELDDSALYLCASSLTGSDTEAFFGQGTRLTVV.

This clone was recorded at least ten times. The J gene is TRBJ2-5, the V gene TRBV7-9; no firm D call. Trimming shortened V by 1 base and J by 2 bases, and 11 bases separated the two germline ends. CDR3 length equals 15 residues. The germline V gene encodes CDR1 SEHNR and CDR2 FQNEAQ (reference sequence). CDR3 nucleotide sequence: TGTGCCAGCAGCTTAGGGTCTGGCGGACAAGAGACCCAGTACTTC. Translated, it gives CASSLGSGGQETQYF. The variable domain in full, with the rest retrieved from reference TRBV7-9 and TRBJ2-5, is DTGVSQNPRHKITKRGQNVTFRCDPISEHNRLYWYRQTLGQGPEFLTYFQNEAQLEKSRLLSDRFSAERPKGSFSTLEIQRTEQGDSAMYLCASSLGSGGQETQYFGPGTRLLVL.

The chain has TRBV28 and TRBJ2-5, with 8 bases identical to TRBD1. Germline lookup yields CDR1 MDHEN and CDR2 SYDVKM. CDR3 length equals 15 residues. V dropped 6 bases and J dropped 2; count of bases not matched to a gene: 8. The CDR3 nucleotides are TGTGCCAGCAGGGCAGGGGGCAGAGGGCAAGAGACCCAGTACTTC. Protein product: CASRAGGRGQETQYF.

V is TRBV28 and J is TRBJ2-2; 11 bases are shared with TRBD2. The CDR3 is 14 amino acids. V shed 8 bases, J shed 7 bases, and the junction held 6 bases outside the gene matches. Germline V gives CDR1 MDHEN, CDR2 SYDVKM. CDR3 sequence (DNA): TGTGCCAGCCAACTAGCGGGAGCTAACGGGGAGCTGTTTTTT. Translated: CASQLAGANGELFF.

This clone was recorded a few times. This chain uses TRBV7-9 with TRBJ1-4; 8 positions agree with TRBD1. The V gene end was trimmed by 8 bases and the J gene end by 3 bases; junction bases not matched to a gene: 2. The V gene's germline CDR1 is SEHNR and CDR2 FQNEAQ (reference sequence). This CDR3 is built from 13 residues. The CDR3 region has the DNA TGTGCCAGCGGGGGACAGGCTAATGAAAAACTGTTTTTT. Its protein product is CASGGQANEKLFF.

This chain links TRBV28 with TRBJ2-3; 8 bases are shared with TRBD1. Germline trimming cut 5 bases from V and 0 bases from J; bases unmatched to any gene: 10. Germline CDR1 and CDR2: MDHEN and SYDVKM. The CDR3 loop spans 17 amino acids. In DNA, the CDR3 is TGTGCCAGCAGTATTAACCAGGGACAGGCGAGCACAGATACGCAGTATTTT. Its protein product is CASSINQGQASTDTQYF.